The 2 T cell receptor beta chains reported below all come from one sample, sequenced in a study of T cell responses to AZD1222 COVID-19 vaccine. Here immunoSEQ multiplex PCR was the method, and the copy in TCRdb shows in-frame clones only, minus some. The top ten hold roughly 12% of the sample, which has some 84,000 clones, around nine tenths seen once. The input for sequencing was peripheral blood, taken 28 days after the second AZD1222 dose. Receptor source: an adult who received the AZD1222 COVID-19 vaccine.

V usage is TRBV10-3 and J usage is TRBJ2-1, with a weak D call TRBD1 (5 bases). CDR1 and CDR2 from the germline V gene are ENHRY and SYGVKD. The CDR3 is made up of 13 amino acids. Deletions cut 5 bases from V and 4 bases from J, with 9 bases between. In DNA form, the CDR3 reads TGTGCCATCAGTCCCGACAGATACAATGAGCAGTTCTTC. Protein sequence: CAISPDRYNEQFF.

This clone was recorded only once. The V and J genes are TRBV6-5 and TRBJ2-3; 9 nucleotides agree with TRBD2. Trimming removed 6 bases from V and 4 bases from J; junction bases left unmatched: 8. The CDR3 is 15 residues long. CDR1 is MNHEY, CDR2 SVGAGI, per germline. The CDR3 reads CASRPTGLAPDTQYF. CDR3 sequence (DNA): TGTGCCAGCAGGCCTACGGGACTAGCCCCAGATACGCAGTATTTT.